This TCR beta chain appears in the sequencing data of a study of T cell changes during pregnancy in multiple sclerosis. Clones were sequenced by immunoSEQ multiplex PCR, and TCRdb holds only the in-frame ones, with some missing. The repertoire consists of about 120,000 clones, with under 95% occurring once and the leading ten covering approximately 6.3%. Trimming left V 5 bases short and J 3 bases short, with 17 bases between. The CDR3 sequence is 16 residues long. Germline CDR1 and CDR2: MNHNS and SASEGT. The sample in question was peripheral blood, obtained before pregnancy. The origin of this receptor is a female donor with multiple sclerosis, enrolled in a pregnancy study. The rearrangement links TRBV6-1 to TRBJ2-4; D might be TRBD2 (5 bases). The CDR3 protein is CASSKGRTSIKNIQYF. The CDR3, as DNA: TGTGCCAGCAGTAAAGGACGGACTTCCATCAAAAACATTCAGTACTTC.